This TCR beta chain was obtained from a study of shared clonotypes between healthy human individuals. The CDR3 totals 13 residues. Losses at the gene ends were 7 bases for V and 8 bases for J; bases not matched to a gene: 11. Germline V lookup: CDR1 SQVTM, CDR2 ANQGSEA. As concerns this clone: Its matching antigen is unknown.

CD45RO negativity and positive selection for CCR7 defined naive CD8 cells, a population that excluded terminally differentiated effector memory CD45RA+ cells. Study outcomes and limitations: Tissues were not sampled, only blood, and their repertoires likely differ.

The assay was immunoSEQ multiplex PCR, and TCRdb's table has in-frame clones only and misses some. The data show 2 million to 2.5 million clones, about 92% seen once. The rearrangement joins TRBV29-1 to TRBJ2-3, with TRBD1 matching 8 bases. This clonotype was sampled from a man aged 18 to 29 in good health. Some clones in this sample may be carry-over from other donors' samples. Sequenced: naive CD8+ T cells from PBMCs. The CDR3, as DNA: TGCAGCGCCCGGACAGGGCCAAGTGGTACGCAGTATTTT. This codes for CSARTGPSGTQYF.